This TCR beta chain originates from a study of T cells after yellow fever vaccination. Study findings and constraints: Relatively few clonotypes were ones that appeared in both CD4 and CD8 compartments.

This CDR3 is 15 amino acids long. The germline V gene encodes CDR1 ENHRY and CDR2 SYGVKD. With V trimmed by 0 bases and J by 3 bases, 5 bases remained unmatched. TCRdb re-called the 5' RACE reads through MiXCR, storing one row per CDR3 protein. This table holds approximately 250,000 distinct CDR3 sequences, roughly 5% found once. This clonotype showed up just a few times. The antigen remains undetermined. The TCR was taken from a man aged 18 to 30 who received the YFV17D yellow fever vaccine. The source material was CD4+ T cells sorted from PBMCs, sampled on the day of the yellow fever booster vaccination. The rearrangement links TRBV10-3 to TRBJ2-7; 7 nucleotides align to TRBD2. The CDR3 DNA sequence: TGTGCCATCAGTGAGTCCGGAAGCGGGGTCTACGAGCAGTACGTC. This gives the protein CAISESGSGVYEQYV.